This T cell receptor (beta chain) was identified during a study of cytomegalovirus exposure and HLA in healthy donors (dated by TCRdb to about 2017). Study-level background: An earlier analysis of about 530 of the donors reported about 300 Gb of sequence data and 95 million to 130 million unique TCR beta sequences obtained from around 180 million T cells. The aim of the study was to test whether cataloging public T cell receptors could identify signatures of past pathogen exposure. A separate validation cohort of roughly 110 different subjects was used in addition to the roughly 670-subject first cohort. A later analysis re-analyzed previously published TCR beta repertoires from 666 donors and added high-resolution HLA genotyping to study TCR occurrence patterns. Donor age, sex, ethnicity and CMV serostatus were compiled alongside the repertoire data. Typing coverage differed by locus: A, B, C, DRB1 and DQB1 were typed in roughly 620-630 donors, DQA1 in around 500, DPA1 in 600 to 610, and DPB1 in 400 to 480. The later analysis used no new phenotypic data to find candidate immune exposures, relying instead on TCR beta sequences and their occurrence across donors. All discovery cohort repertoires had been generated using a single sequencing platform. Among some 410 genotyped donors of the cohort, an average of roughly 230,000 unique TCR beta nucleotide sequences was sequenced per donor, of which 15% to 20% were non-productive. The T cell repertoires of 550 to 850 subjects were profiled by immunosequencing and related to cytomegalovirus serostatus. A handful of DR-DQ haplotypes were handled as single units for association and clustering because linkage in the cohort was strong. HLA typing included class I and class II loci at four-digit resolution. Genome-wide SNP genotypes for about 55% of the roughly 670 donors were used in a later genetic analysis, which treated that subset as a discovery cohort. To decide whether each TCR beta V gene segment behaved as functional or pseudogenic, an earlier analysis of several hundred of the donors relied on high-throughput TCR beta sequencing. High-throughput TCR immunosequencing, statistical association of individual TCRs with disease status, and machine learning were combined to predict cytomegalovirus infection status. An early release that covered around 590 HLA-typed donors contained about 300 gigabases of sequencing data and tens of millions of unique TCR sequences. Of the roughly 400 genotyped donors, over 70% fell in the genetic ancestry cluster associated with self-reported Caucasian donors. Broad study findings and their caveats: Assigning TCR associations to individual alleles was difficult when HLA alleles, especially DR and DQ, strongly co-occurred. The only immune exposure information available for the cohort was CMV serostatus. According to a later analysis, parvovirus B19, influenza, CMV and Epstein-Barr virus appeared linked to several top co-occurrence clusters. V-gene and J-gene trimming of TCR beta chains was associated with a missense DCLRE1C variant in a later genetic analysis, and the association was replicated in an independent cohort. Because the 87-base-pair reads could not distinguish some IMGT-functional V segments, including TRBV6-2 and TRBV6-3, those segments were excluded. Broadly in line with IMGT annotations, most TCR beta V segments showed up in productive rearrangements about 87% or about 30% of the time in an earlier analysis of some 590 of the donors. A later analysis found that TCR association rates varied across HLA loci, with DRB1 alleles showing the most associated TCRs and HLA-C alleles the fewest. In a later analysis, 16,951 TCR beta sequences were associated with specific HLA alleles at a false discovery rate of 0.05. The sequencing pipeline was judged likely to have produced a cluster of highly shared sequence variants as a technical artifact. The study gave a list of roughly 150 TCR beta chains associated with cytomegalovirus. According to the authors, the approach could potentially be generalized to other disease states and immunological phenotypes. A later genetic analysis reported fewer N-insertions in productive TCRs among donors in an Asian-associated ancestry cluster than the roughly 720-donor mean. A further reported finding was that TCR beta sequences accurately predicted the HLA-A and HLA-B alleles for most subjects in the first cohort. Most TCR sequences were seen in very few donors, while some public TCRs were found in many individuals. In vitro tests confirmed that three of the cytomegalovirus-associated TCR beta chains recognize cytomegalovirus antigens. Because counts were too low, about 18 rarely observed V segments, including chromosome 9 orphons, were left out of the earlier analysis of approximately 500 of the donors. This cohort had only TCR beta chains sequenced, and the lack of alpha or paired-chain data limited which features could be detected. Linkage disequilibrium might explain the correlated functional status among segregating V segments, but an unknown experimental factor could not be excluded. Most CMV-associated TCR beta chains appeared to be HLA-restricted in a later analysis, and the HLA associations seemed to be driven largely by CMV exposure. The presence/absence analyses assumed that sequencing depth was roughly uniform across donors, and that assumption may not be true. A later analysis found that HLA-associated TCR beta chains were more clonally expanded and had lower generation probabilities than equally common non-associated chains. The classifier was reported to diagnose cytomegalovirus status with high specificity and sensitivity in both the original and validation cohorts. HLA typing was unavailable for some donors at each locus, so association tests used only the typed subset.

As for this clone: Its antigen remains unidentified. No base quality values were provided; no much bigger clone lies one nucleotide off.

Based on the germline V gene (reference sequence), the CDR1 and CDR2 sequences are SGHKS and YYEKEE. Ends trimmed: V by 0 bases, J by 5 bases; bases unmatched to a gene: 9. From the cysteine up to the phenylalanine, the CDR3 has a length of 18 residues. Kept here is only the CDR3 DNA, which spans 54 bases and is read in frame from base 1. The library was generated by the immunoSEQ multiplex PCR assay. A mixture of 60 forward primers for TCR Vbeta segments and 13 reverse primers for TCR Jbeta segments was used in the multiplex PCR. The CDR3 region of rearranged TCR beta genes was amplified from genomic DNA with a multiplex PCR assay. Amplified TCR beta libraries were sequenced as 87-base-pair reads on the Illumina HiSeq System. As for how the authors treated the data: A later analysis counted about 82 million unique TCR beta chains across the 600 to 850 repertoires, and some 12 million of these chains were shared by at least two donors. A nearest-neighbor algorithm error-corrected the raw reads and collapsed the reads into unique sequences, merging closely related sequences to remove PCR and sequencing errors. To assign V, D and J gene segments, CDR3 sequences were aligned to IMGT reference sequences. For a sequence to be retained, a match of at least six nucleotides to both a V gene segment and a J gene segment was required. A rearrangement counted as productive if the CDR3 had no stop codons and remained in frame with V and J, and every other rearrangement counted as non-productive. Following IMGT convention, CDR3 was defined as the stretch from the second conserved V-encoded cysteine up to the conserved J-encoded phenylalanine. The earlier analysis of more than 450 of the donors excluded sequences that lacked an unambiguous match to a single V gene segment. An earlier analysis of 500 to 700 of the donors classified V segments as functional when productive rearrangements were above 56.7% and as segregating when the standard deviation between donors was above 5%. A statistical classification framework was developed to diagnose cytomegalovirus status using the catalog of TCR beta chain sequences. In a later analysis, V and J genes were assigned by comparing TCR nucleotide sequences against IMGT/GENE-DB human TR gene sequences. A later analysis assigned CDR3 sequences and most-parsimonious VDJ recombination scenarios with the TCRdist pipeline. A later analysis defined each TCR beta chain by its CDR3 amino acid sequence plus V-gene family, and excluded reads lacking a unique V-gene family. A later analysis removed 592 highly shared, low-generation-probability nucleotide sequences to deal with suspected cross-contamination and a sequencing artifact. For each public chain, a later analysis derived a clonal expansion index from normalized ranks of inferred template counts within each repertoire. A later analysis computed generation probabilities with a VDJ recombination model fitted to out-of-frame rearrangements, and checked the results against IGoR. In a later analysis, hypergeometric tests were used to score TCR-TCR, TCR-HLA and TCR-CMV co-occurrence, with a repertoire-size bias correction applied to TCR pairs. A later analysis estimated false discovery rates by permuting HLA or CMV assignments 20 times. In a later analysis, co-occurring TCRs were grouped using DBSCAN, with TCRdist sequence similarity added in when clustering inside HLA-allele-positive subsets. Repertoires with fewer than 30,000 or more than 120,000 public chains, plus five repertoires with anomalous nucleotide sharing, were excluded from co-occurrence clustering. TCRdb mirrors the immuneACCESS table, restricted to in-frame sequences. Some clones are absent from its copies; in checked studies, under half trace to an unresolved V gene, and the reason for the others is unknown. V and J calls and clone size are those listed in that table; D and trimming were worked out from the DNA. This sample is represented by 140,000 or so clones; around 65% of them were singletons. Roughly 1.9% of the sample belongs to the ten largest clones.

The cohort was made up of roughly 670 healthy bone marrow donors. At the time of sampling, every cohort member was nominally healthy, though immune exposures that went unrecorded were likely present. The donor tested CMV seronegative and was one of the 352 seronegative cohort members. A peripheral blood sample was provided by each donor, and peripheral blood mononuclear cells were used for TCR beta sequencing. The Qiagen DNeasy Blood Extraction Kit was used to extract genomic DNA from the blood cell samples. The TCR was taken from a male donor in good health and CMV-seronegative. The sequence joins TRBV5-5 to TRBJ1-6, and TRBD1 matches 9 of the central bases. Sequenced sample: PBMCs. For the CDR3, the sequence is CASSLDVVGQGNNSPLHF. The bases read TGTGCCAGCAGCTTGGATGTGGTTGGACAGGGGAATAATTCACCCCTCCACTTT.